What follows is one T cell receptor (beta chain) and its context. The CDR3 runs to 12 residues. In germline, CDR1 is SGHTS, CDR2 YDEGEE. The V gene lost 2 bases and the J gene lost 2 bases, with 5 bases spanning the gap. Assay: immunoSEQ multiplex PCR; the TCRdb copy retains only in-frame clones and omits some. The sample shows around 40,000 clones, 75% to 85% of them seen only once. This sample was included in a study of blood T cell repertoires in COVID-19. Source material: peripheral blood. The origin of this receptor is a man between 65 and 85 years old with acute or convalescent COVID-19. The chain is built from TRBV5-8 and TRBJ2-7; D unresolved. CDR3 protein: CASSFHTYEQYF. For the CDR3, the DNA is TGTGCCAGCAGCTTCCACACCTACGAGCAGTACTTC.